Below are 27 T cell receptor beta chains sequenced from a single sample in a study of shared clonotypes between healthy human individuals. This table comes from immunoSEQ multiplex PCR, and its TCRdb copy is limited to in-frame clones, with some not included. The table lists approximately 1.4 million clones, approximately 98% of them singletons. Material for sequencing was naive CD4+ T cells sorted from blood. The sample's subset: CD45RA+ positively selected. The source of these receptors is a man aged 25-45 years in good health.

The rearrangement joins TRBV18 to TRBJ2-3; 7 positions match TRBD2. J lost 2 bases, V lost 3 bases, and 5 bases had no gene match. The V gene's germline CDR1 is KGHSH and CDR2 LQKENI. CDR3 length equals 15 residues. This chain's CDR3 is CASSPQLADTDTQYF. CDR3 in DNA: TGTGCCAGCTCACCGCAGCTAGCGGACACAGATACGCAGTATTTT.

This chain uses TRBV11-2 with TRBJ2-1; D not certain. CDR3 length equals 13 residues. The germline V and J ends were trimmed by 1 base and 10 bases, with 11 bases remaining between them. Germline CDR1 reads SGHAT; CDR2 reads FQNNGV. Here the CDR3 DNA reads TGTGCCAGCAGCTTAGCTATAAATGGAGAGCAGTTCTTC. Residues: CASSLAINGEQFF.

The chain's CDR3 is CASSLPQGGTGELFF. Here the CDR3 DNA reads TGTGCCAGCAGCTTACCACAGGGGGGCACCGGGGAGCTGTTTTTT. The gene calls are TRBV13 and TRBJ2-2; 8 nucleotides line up with TRBD1. This CDR3 spans 15 amino acids. Germline V gene data show CDR1 as PRHDT and CDR2 as FYEKMQ (reference sequence). Unmatched junction bases numbered 3, after V lost 2 bases and J lost 4 bases. Drawing the rest from reference TRBV13 and TRBJ2-2, the complete variable domain is AAGVIQSPRHLIKEKRETATLKCYPIPRHDTVYWYQQGPGQDPQFLISFYEKMQSDKGSIPDRFSAQQFSDYHSELNMSSLELGDSALYFCASSLPQGGTGELFFGEGSRLTVL.

The rearrangement joins TRBV12-5 to TRBJ2-1; 9 bases line up with TRBD2. The V segment lost 3 bases and the J segment 1 base; nucleotides outside the gene matches: 4. In germline, CDR1 is LGHNT, CDR2 FRNRAP. The CDR3 contains 16 residues. The CDR3 reads CASGFGGRVSYNEQFF. The CDR3 nucleotides are TGTGCTAGTGGTTTTGGCGGGAGGGTATCCTACAATGAGCAGTTCTTC.

The V call is TRBV25-1, the J call TRBJ1-4; possible D gene TRBD1, 6 bases. Between the trimmed V and J ends, which lost 4 bases and 8 bases, there was a span of 20 bases. Per germline, CDR1 MGHDK and CDR2 SYGVNS. This CDR3 has 16 amino acids. DNA of the CDR3: TGTGCCAGCAGTGGCCTTACCGGGACACGGAACGAAAAACTGTTTTTT. It specifies CASSGLTGTRNEKLFF.

The chain carries TRBV6-5 and TRBJ2-5; 7 nucleotides line up with TRBD1. CDR1 MNHEY and CDR2 SVGAGI come from the germline V gene. V dropped 5 bases and J dropped 4; count of bases not matched to a gene: 4. This CDR3 is built from 13 residues. For the CDR3, the DNA is TGTGCCAGCAGTCGACAGGGAACAGAGACCCAGTACTTC. Residues: CASSRQGTETQYF.

The chain employs TRBV7-2 and TRBJ2-1; D is unclear. Germline V CDR1 and CDR2: SGHTA, FQGNSA. The CDR3 extends over 13 amino acids. Trimming cost V 5 bases and J 6 bases, with 11 bases left between them. The CDR3 reads CASSPRFGNEQFF. CDR3 nucleotides: TGTGCCAGCAGCCCGCGTTTTGGCAATGAGCAGTTCTTC. Using reference TRBV7-2 and TRBJ2-1 for the parts outside the CDR3, the full variable domain is GAGVSQSPSNKVTEKGKDVELRCDPISGHTALYWYRQSLGQGLEFLIYFQGNSAPDKSGLPSDRFSAERTGGSVSTLTIQRTQQEDSAVYLCASSPRFGNEQFFGPGTRLTVL.

The rearrangement uses TRBV28 and TRBJ1-2; no reliable D call. Germline CDR1 and CDR2: MDHEN and SYDVKM. Between the trimmed V and J ends, which lost 6 bases and 1 base, there was a span of 6 bases. This CDR3 comprises 12 residues. CDR3 loop: CASSTINYGYTF. CDR3 bases: TGTGCCAGCAGCACGATTAACTATGGCTACACCTTC.

The chain uses TRBV28 and TRBJ2-1; D might be TRBD2 (5 bases). The CDR3 contains 11 residues. Trimming cost V 7 bases and J 9 bases, with 10 bases left between them. Germline lookup yields CDR1 MDHEN and CDR2 SYDVKM. CDR3 bases: TGTGCCAGCAACGGGGTAGGTGAGCAGTTCTTC. It codes for CASNGVGEQFF.

The chain couples TRBV10-2 to TRBJ2-3, with 7 bases lining up with TRBD1. This CDR3 is 14 amino acids long. The ends lost 5 bases at V and 3 bases at J; junction bases unmatched: 5. CDR1 and CDR2 from the germline V gene are WSHSY and SAAADI. The CDR3 protein is CASSRTGQTDTQYF. CDR3 sequence (DNA): TGCGCCAGCAGTAGGACAGGACAGACAGATACGCAGTATTTT.

J is TRBJ2-7 and V is TRBV10-3; 11 nucleotides align to TRBD2. Germline loops: CDR1 ENHRY, CDR2 SYGVKD. V lost 7 bases, J lost 6 bases, and 11 bases stayed unmatched. The CDR3 runs to 15 residues. CDR3 loop: CAITPSGRNGFEQYF. In DNA, the CDR3 is TGTGCCATCACACCTAGCGGGAGGAATGGGTTCGAGCAGTACTTC.

CDR3 in amino acids: CASSLRRTSGQTYEQYF. Here the CDR3 DNA reads TGTGCCAGCAGCCTCCGCCGAACTAGCGGCCAAACCTACGAGCAGTACTTC. The chain recombines TRBV21-1 with TRBJ2-7; the tabulated D call, TRBD2, remains unverified against the DNA. TRBV21-1 is a known pseudogene. This CDR3 region has 17 residues.

The V gene is TRBV2, the J gene TRBJ2-7; 7 bases line up with TRBD2. V shed 1 base and J 7 bases; nucleotides not matched to a gene: 4. The germline V gene has CDR1 SNHLY and CDR2 FYNNEI. The CDR3 loop spans 13 amino acids. The CDR3 nucleotides read TGTGCCAGCAGTGAAGGAGGGAGGGGTGAGCAGTACTTC. Translation: CASSEGGRGEQYF.

The gene calls are TRBV27 and TRBJ2-7; D tentatively fits TRBD1 or TRBD2 (7 bases each). V lost 3 bases to trimming and J lost 2 bases, with 17 bases between them. CDR3 length: 16 amino acids. The germline gives CDR1 MNHEY, CDR2 SMNVEV (reference sequence). CDR3 protein: CASSLRAGQRTYEQYF. CDR3 nucleotide sequence: TGTGCCAGCAGTTTGCGAGCGGGACAGCGGACCTACGAGCAGTACTTC.

The rearrangement joins TRBV4-3 to TRBJ2-2, with TRBD2 identical over 11 bases. Germline loops: CDR1 LGHNA, CDR2 YSLEER. After removal of 2 bases from V and 3 bases from J, the junction contained 2 bases not matched to a gene. The CDR3 consists of 16 residues. The CDR3 region has the DNA TGCGCCAGCAGCCAAACTAGCGGGAGAGACACCGGGGAGCTGTTTTTT. Translated: CASSQTSGRDTGELFF.

The chain couples TRBV9 to TRBJ2-5; a possible D gene is TRBD1 (6 bases). Per germline, CDR1 SGDLS and CDR2 YYNGEE. This CDR3 region has 13 residues. V was trimmed by 3 bases and J by 4 bases, leaving 10 bases between them. CDR3 in DNA: TGTGCCAGCAGCGCCCCCAGGGGAGAGACCCAGTACTTC. Translated: CASSAPRGETQYF. Filled out from reference TRBV9 and TRBJ2-5, the complete variable domain reads DSGVTQTPKHLITATGQRVTLRCSPRSGDLSVYWYQQSLDQGLQFLIQYYNGEERAKGNILERFSAQQFPDLHSELNLSSLELGDSALYFCASSAPRGETQYFGPGTRLLVL.

V is TRBV5-6 and J is TRBJ2-3; possible D gene TRBD2, 5 bases. The germline V gene encodes CDR1 SGHDT and CDR2 YYEEEE. The CDR3 spans 16 residues. V lost 0 bases and J lost 6, with 17 bases in between. CDR3 protein: CASSLVGMARPDTQYF. The DNA for the CDR3 is TGTGCCAGCAGCTTGGTCGGGATGGCGAGGCCCGATACGCAGTATTTT.

V is TRBV19 and J is TRBJ2-5; 7 bases fit TRBD2. From germline, CDR1 is LNHDA and CDR2 SQIVND (reference sequence). This CDR3 is built from 13 residues. Losses at the gene ends were 7 bases for V and 5 bases for J; bases not matched to a gene: 7. The CDR3 DNA reads as TGTGCCAGTACCCCAGCGGGGCTGGAGACCCAGTACTTC. It codes for CASTPAGLETQYF.

This rearrangement joins TRBV18 to TRBJ1-3, with TRBD1 matching 8 bases. The ends lost 2 bases at V and 2 bases at J; junction bases unmatched: 5. This CDR3 is built from 16 residues. Germline CDR1 KGHSH, CDR2 LQKENI. This CDR3 reads CASSPRTGKPGNTIYF. CDR3 DNA: TGTGCCAGCTCACCAAGGACAGGGAAGCCTGGAAACACCATATATTTT.

The rearrangement links TRBV7-9 to TRBJ2-1, with 10 bases matching TRBD2. Germline-derived CDR1 and CDR2 are SEHNR and FQNEAQ (reference sequence). V trimming: 7 bases; J trimming: 8 bases; junction bases outside the gene matches: 11. This CDR3 spans 15 amino acids. Here the CDR3 reads CASTRPASGSHEQFF. Here the CDR3 DNA reads TGTGCCAGCACCCGCCCGGCTAGCGGGAGCCATGAGCAGTTCTTC.

This chain links TRBV5-4 with TRBJ2-7; TRBD1 agrees at 9 bases. Germline CDR1 is SGHNT and CDR2 is YYREEE (reference sequence). J gave up 3 bases and V 5 bases, and 6 bases lay outside the gene matches. This CDR3 has 14 amino acids. As DNA, the CDR3 is TGTGCCAGCAGTCGGAGGGGACAGGGCTACGAGCAGTACTTC. Translating it yields CASSRRGQGYEQYF.

The CDR3 here is CASSLAVSGPSYEQYF. DNA for the CDR3: TGCGCCAGCAGCTTGGCCGTCAGCGGGCCCTCCTACGAGCAGTACTTC. V is TRBV5-1 and J is TRBJ2-7; weak D call: TRBD2 (6 bases). V was shortened by 0 bases and J by 0 bases, with 13 bases between the two germline ends. CDR1 and CDR2 from the germline V gene are SGHRS and YFSETQ. The CDR3 loop spans 16 amino acids.

The V call is TRBV7-6, the J call TRBJ2-7; TRBD1 matches 7 bases. The CDR3 is 14 amino acids. Germline V gene sequence: CDR1 SGHVS, CDR2 FNYEAQ. Trimming at V came to 5 bases and at J to 2 bases, leaving 6 bases not matched to a gene. The CDR3 sequence is CASSLETGPYEQYF. The CDR3 nucleotides are TGTGCCAGCAGCCTAGAGACAGGGCCCTACGAGCAGTACTTC.

The chain couples TRBV2 to TRBJ1-3; D unclear. The CDR3 runs to 12 residues. Germline CDR1 reads SNHLY; CDR2 reads FYNNEI. V was trimmed by 7 bases and J by 13 bases, leaving 17 bases between them. The DNA for the CDR3 is TGTGCCAGCAAGGACGGCTTCAAAACTATATATTTT. It encodes CASKDGFKTIYF.

The chain has TRBV19 and TRBJ2-3; D is possibly TRBD2 (6 bases). V was clipped by 11 bases and J by 8 bases, with 11 bases between them. The CDR3 covers 10 residues. The germline CDR1 and CDR2 sequences are LNHDA and SQIVND (reference sequence). CDR3 in DNA: TGTGCCTGTGGAGGGGTTACGCAGTATTTT. This encodes CACGGVTQYF.

The CDR3 region has the DNA TGTGCCAGCAGTCACCGTCGGACTAGCGGGAGATCGCCCGGGGAGCTGTTTTTT. It translates to CASSHRRTSGRSPGELFF. The gene calls are TRBV14 and TRBJ2-2; TRBD2 matches 13 bases. The V segment lost 6 bases and the J segment 6 bases; nucleotides outside the gene matches: 13. Germline values: CDR1 SGHDN, CDR2 FVKESK. The CDR3 totals 18 residues.

This clone was found once. The V call is TRBV11-2, the J call TRBJ2-6, with 14 bases aligning to TRBD2. The CDR3 covers 19 residues. After removal of 5 bases from V and 1 base from J, the junction contained 7 bases not matched to a gene. The germline gives CDR1 SGHAT, CDR2 FQNNGV. CDR3 sequence reads: CASSRTSGRFHSGANVLTF. Here the CDR3 DNA reads TGTGCCAGCAGCAGGACTAGCGGGAGGTTCCATTCTGGGGCCAACGTCCTGACTTTC.